Sequencing of this T cell receptor beta chain was carried out in a study of shared clonotypes between healthy human individuals. Study as a whole: Three CD4 naive, three CD4 memory, two CD8 naive and one CD8 memory plate were used per donor.

Each replicate PCR on the sorted subsets used 200 ng DNA (roughly 32,000 T cell genomes). Data came from immunoSEQ multiplex PCR; TCRdb stores just in-frame clones and leaves some out. The table shows 2 million to 2.5 million clones, with roughly 95% occurring only once. V was shortened by 1 base and J by 8 bases, with 17 bases between the two germline ends. Germline V gives CDR1 KGHSH, CDR2 LQKENI. The CDR3 loop spans 16 amino acids. This TCR came from a man younger than 35 in good health. The sequenced sample was naive CD4+ T cells sorted from blood. Subset: CD45RA+ positively selected. This chain uses TRBV18 with TRBJ1-4; D is possibly TRBD1 (5 bases). In nucleotides, the CDR3 is TGTGCCAGCTCACCACGGTCGGGGGTAGTGGAAGAAAAACTGTTTTTT. Translation: CASSPRSGVVEEKLFF.